This TCR beta chain was identified during a study of blood T cell repertoires in COVID-19. Looked up from germline, CDR1 is LGHNA and CDR2 is YNFKEQ. This CDR3 has 16 residues. The V segment lost 4 bases and the J segment 6 bases; nucleotides outside the gene matches: 12. Sequenced by immunoSEQ multiplex PCR; TCRdb stores in-frame clones only, minus some. The profile shows around 12,000 clones, over 65% of them singletons. The receptor was derived from a human donor in a cohort sampled during active COVID-19. The sample taken for sequencing was peripheral blood. V is TRBV4-2 and J is TRBJ2-1, with 7 bases aligning to TRBD1. The CDR3 DNA sequence: TGTGCCAGCAGCCGACCAAGTGAGGGACAGCGCAATGAGCAGTTCTTC. Translation: CASSRPSEGQRNEQFF.